This TCR beta chain emerged from a study of post-analysis software for immune sequencing data. A remark on this clonotype: As yet, its antigen is unknown.

The CDR3 has 18 amino acids. Losses at the gene ends were 5 bases for V and 3 bases for J; bases not matched to a gene: 12. CDR1 and CDR2 (germline): SGHVS, FNYEAQ. Study-wide results and caveats: Patients showed TRBV5-6, TRBV5-1 and TRBV20-1 among a few TRBV segments more frequent than in controls.

TCR beta libraries were prepared from cDNA with unique molecular identifiers. In TCRdb, the PCR reads were re-called with MiXCR into one record per CDR3 protein. Of approximately 160,000 distinct CDR3 sequences listed, roughly 31% are singletons. The chain combines TRBV7-6 with TRBJ2-2, with 10 bases that match TRBD2. The origin of this receptor is a girl aged 10 to 17 with multiple sclerosis. The source material was blood. This CDR3 reads CASSPGTSAPGYTGELFF. The CDR3 DNA reads as TGTGCCAGCAGCCCCGGGACTAGCGCCCCCGGGTACACCGGGGAGCTGTTTTTT.